The table lists the clone carrying this T cell receptor (beta chain) with many counts. TCRdb itself ran the 5' RACE reads through MiXCR, one entry per CDR3 protein. The profile shows under 200,000 distinct CDR3 sequences, under 15% of them singletons. These data are taken from a study of T-cell memory formation after mild COVID-19. The CDR3 length is 12 residues. With 8 bases removed from V and 5 bases from J, the gap between germline ends came to 13 bases. Germline V gene lookup returns CDR1 SQVTM and CDR2 ANQGSEA. J is TRBJ2-1 and V is TRBV29-1; either TRBD1 or TRBD2 may fit D (6 bases each). Sequencing input: PBMCs or a T cell subset sorted from them (not recorded which). This sequence was found in a man younger than 35 who had mild COVID-19 (a few samples of this study predate the infection). Cell type and time point are not known. Here the CDR3 DNA reads TGCAGCCCCGGGGGCGGAAACAATGAGCAGTTCTTC. It codes for CSPGGGNNEQFF.